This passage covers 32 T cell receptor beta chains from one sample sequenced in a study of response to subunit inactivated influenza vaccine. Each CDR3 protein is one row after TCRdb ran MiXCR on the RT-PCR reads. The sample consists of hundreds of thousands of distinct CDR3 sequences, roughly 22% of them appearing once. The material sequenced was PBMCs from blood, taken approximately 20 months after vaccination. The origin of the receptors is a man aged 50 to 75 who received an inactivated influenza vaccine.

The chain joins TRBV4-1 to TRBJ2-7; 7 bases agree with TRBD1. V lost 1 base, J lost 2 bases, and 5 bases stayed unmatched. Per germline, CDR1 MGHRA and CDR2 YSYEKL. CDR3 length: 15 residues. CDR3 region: CASSQATGVTYEQYF. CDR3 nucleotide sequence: TGCGCCAGCAGCCAAGCAACAGGGGTTACCTACGAGCAGTACTTC.

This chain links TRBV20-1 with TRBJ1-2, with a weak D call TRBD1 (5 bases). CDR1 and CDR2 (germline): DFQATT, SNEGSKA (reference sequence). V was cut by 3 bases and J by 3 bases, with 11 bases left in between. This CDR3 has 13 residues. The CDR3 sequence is CSASDGDYYGYTF. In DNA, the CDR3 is TGCAGTGCTAGTGATGGGGACTACTATGGCTACACCTTC.

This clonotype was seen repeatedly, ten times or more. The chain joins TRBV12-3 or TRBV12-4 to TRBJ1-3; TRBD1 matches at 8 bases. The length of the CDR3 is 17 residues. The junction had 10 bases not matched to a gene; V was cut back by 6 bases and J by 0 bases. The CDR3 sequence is CASSLRQGSSSGNTIYF. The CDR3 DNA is TGTGCCAGCAGCTTAAGACAGGGGTCTAGCTCTGGAAACACCATATATTTT.

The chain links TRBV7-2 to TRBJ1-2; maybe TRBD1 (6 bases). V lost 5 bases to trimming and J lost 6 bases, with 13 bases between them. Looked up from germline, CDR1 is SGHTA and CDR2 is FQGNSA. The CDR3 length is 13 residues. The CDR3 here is CASSTTHRDGYTF. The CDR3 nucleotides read TGTGCCAGCAGCACTACCCACAGGGATGGCTACACCTTC.

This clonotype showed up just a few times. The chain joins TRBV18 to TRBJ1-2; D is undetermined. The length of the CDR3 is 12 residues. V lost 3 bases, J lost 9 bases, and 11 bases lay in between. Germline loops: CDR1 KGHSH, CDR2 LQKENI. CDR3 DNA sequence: TGTGCCAGCTCACCCGGGCCCGAAAGCTACACCTTC. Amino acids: CASSPGPESYTF.

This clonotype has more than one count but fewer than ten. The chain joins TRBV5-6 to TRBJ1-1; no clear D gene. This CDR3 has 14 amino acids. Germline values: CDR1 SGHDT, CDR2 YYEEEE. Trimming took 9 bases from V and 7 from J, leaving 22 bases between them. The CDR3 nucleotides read TGTGCCACCTTCCGCAGCGTCGGGTTCCGTGAAGCTTTCTTT. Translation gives CATFRSVGFREAFF.

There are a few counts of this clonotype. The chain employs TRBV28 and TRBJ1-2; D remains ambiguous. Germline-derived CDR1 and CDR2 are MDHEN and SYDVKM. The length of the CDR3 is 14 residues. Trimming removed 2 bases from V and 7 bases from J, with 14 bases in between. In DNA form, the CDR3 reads TGTGCCAGCAGTTTACATATATGGGAACTTGGCTACACCTTC. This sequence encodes CASSLHIWELGYTF.

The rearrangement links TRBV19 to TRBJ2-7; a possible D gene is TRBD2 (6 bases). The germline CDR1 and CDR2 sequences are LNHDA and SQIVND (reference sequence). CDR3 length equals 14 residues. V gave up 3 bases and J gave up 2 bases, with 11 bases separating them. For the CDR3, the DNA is TGTGCCAGTAGTATCGGGAGTACGCCCTACGAGCAGTACTTC. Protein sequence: CASSIGSTPYEQYF.

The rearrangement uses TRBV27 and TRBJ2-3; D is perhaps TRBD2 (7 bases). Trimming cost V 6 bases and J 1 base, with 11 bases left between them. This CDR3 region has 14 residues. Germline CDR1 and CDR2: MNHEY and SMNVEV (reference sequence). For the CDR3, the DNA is TGTGCCAGCAGGGCGGGGGCCCGCACAGATACGCAGTATTTT. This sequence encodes CASRAGARTDTQYF.

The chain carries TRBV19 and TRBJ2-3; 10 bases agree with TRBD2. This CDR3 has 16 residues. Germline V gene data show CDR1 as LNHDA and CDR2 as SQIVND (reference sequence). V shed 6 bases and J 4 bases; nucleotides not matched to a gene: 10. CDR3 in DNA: TGTGCCAGTAGCCCTGACCTAGCGGGGGTGGCAGATACGCAGTATTTT. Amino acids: CASSPDLAGVADTQYF.

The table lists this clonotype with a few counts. The CDR3 nucleotides read TGTGCCAGCAGCGTAGGGACCCTGTCTAGCCACGAGCAGTACTTC. This gives the protein CASSVGTLSSHEQYF. The gene calls are TRBV9 and TRBJ2-7, with D perhaps TRBD2 (5 bases). Trimming pared 0 bases from V and 5 bases from J, leaving 15 bases between. Germline-derived CDR1 and CDR2 are SGDLS and YYNGEE. The CDR3 has 15 residues.

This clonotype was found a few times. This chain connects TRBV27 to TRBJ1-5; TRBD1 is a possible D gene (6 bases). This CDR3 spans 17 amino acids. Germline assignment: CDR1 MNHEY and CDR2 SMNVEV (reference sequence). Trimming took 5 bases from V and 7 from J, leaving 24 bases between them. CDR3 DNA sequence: TGTGCCAGCAGTCTAATCTCGCCCACAGGGTTTGTACAGCCCCAGCATTTT. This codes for CASSLISPTGFVQPQHF.

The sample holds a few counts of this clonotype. The CDR3 here is CATSGLQGGNSPLHF. The CDR3 region has the DNA TGTGCCACCAGCGGCCTGCAGGGGGGTAATTCACCCCTCCACTTT. This sequence joins TRBV15 and TRBJ1-6, with TRBD1 identical over 7 bases. Trimming cost V 5 bases and J 6 bases; bases outside gene matches: 7. Germline V gene sequence: CDR1 LNHNV, CDR2 YYDKDF (reference sequence). CDR3 size: 15 residues.

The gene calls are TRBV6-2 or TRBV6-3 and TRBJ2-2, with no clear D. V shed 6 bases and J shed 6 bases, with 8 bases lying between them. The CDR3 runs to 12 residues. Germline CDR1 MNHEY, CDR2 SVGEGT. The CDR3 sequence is CASSSSAGELFF. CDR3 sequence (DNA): TGTGCCAGCAGCAGTTCAGCCGGGGAGCTGTTTTTT.

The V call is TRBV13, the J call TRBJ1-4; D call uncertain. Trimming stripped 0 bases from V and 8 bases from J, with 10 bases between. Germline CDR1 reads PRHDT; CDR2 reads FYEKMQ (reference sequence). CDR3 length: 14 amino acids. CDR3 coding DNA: TGTGCCAGCAGCTTAGGACAGTTGGGAGAAAAACTGTTTTTT. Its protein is CASSLGQLGEKLFF.

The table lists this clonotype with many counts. In DNA form, the CDR3 reads TGTGCCACCGGGACACTGCCCCTCTCTGGAAACACCATATATTTT. Translating gives CATGTLPLSGNTIYF. This chain joins TRBV10-3 and TRBJ1-3, with D possibly matching TRBD1 (6 bases). This CDR3 comprises 15 residues. Germline lookup yields CDR1 ENHRY and CDR2 SYGVKD. Trimming cost V 10 bases and J 0 bases, with 16 bases left between them.

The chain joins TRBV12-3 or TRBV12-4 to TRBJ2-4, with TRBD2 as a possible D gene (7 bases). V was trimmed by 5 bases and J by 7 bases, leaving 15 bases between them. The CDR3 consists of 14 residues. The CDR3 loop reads CASSLGGGLNIQYF. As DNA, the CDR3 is TGTGCCAGCAGTCTAGGGGGGGGTCTGAACATTCAGTACTTC.

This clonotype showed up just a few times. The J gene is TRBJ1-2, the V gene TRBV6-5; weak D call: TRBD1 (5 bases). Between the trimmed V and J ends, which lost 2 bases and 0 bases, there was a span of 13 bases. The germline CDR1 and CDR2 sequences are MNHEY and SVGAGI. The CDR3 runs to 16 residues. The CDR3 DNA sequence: TGTGCCAGCAGTTACGGTCAGGGCCGAGCTAACTATGGCTACACCTTC. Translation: CASSYGQGRANYGYTF.

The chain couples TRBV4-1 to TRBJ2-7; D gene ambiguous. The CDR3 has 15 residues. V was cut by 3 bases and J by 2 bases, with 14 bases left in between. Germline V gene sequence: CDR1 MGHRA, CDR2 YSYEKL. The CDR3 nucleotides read TGCGCCAGCAGCCACCGGACGGAGTCTCCCTACGAGCAGTACTTC. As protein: CASSHRTESPYEQYF.

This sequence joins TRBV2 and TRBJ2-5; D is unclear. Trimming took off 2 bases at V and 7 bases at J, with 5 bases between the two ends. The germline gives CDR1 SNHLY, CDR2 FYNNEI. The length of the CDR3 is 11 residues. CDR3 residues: CASSELGTQYF. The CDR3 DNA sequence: TGTGCCAGCAGTGAATTAGGGACCCAGTACTTC.

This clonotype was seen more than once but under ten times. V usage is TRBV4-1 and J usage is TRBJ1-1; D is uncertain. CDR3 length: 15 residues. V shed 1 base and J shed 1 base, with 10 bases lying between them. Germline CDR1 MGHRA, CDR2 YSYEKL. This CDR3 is CASSQVFPGNTEAFF. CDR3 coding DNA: TGCGCCAGCAGCCAAGTTTTCCCAGGGAACACTGAAGCTTTCTTT.

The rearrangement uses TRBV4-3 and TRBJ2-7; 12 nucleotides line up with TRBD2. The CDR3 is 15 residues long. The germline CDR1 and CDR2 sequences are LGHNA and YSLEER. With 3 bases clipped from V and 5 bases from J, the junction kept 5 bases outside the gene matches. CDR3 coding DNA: TGCGCCAGCAGCCAGACTAGCGGGAGTTCGGACGAGCAGTACTTC. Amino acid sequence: CASSQTSGSSDEQYF.

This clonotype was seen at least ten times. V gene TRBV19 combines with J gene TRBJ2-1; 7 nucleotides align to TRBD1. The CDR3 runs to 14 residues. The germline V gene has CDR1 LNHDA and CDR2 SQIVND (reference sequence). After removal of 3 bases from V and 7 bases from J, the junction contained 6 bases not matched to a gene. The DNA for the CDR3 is TGTGCCAGTAGTATGACGGACAGGTGGAATGAGCAGTTCTTC. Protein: CASSMTDRWNEQFF.

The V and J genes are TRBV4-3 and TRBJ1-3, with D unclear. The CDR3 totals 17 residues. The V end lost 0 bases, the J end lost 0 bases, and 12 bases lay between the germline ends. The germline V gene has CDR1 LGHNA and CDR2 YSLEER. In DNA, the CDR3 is TGCGCCAGCAGCCAAGAGCCAGGCTCCTTCTCTGGAAACACCATATATTTT. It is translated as CASSQEPGSFSGNTIYF.

The CDR3 region has the DNA TGTGCCACTTCAGACCCGGGAATGAACACTGAAGCTTTCTTT. Protein: CATSDPGMNTEAFF. The chain combines TRBV19 with TRBJ1-1; D unclear. Germline lookup yields CDR1 LNHDA and CDR2 SQIVND (reference sequence). The V end lost 10 bases, the J end lost 0 bases, and 15 bases lay between the germline ends. The CDR3 is 14 residues long.

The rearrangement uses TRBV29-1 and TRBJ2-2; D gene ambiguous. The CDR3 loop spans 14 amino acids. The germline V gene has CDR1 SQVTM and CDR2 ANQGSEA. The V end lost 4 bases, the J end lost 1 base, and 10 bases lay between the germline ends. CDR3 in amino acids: CSVVGWENTGELFF. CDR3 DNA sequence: TGCAGCGTTGTCGGCTGGGAGAACACCGGGGAGCTGTTTTTT.

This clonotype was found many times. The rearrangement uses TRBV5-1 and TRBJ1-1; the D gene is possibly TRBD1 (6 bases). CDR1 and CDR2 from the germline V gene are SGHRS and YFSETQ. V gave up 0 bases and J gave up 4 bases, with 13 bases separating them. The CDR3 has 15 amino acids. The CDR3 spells CASSLAGGASTEAFF. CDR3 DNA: TGCGCCAGCAGCTTGGCCGGGGGGGCCAGCACTGAAGCTTTCTTT.

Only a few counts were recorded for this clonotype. In nucleotides, the CDR3 is TGCAGTGCTCCACATAGCAATCAGCCCCAGCATTTT. It codes for CSAPHSNQPQHF. The chain is built from TRBV20-1 and TRBJ1-5; D remains ambiguous. The CDR3 has 12 residues. Germline values: CDR1 DFQATT, CDR2 SNEGSKA (reference sequence). The V and J ends lost 5 bases and 0 bases respectively, with 5 bases between them.

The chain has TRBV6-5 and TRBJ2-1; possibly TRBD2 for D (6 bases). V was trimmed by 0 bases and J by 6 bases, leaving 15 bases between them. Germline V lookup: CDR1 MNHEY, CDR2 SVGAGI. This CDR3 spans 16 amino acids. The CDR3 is CASSYSSWRGRNEQFF. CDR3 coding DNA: TGTGCCAGCAGTTACTCGAGCTGGCGGGGTCGCAATGAGCAGTTCTTC.

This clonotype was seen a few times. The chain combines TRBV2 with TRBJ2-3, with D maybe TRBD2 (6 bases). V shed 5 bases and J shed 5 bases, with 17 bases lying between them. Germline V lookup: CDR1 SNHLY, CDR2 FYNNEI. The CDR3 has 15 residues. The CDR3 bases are TGTGCCAGCAGTCGACTAGGCCTTCTCGGAGATACGCAGTATTTT. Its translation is CASSRLGLLGDTQYF.

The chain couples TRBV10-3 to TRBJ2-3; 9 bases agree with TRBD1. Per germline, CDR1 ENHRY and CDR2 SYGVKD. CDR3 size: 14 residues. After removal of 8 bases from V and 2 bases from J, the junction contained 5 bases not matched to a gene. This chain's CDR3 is CAISGQGITDTQYF. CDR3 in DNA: TGTGCCATCTCCGGACAGGGGATCACAGATACGCAGTATTTT.

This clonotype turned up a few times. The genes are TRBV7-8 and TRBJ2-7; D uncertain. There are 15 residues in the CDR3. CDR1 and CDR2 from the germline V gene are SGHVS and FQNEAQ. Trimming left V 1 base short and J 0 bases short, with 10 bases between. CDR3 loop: CASSLEVAGSYEQYF. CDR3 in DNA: TGTGCCAGCAGCTTAGAGGTAGCAGGCTCCTACGAGCAGTACTTC.